One sample yielded the 5 T cell receptor beta chains listed below, sequenced in a study of shared clonotypes between healthy human individuals. Cells designated naive CD8 were CD45RO-negative and were positively selected for CCR7, with terminally differentiated effector memory CD45RA+ cells excluded. Produced via immunoSEQ multiplex PCR; TCRdb's table is partial and in-frame only. The sample contains approximately 720,000 clones, 92% of which appear only once. Material: naive CD8+ T cells sorted from blood. The receptors derive from a man aged 30 to 45 in good health.

The chain uses TRBV7-9 and TRBJ2-2; 8 bases line up with TRBD1. V gave up 5 bases and J gave up 6 bases; unmatched junction bases: 2. The germline V gene encodes CDR1 SEHNR and CDR2 FQNEAQ (reference sequence). The CDR3 length is 13 residues. The CDR3 DNA follows: TGTGCCAGCAGCATGACAGGGGCCGGGGAGCTGTTTTTT. Its protein product is CASSMTGAGELFF.

The table lists this clone with a few counts. The V and J genes are TRBV7-9 and TRBJ1-1, with D uncertain. Germline assignment: CDR1 SEHNR and CDR2 FQNEAQ (reference sequence). V was trimmed by 5 bases and J by 3 bases, leaving 10 bases between them. CDR3 size: 13 residues. CDR3 bases: TGTGCCAGCAGCCCAAGTCGGGACACTGAAGCTTTCTTT. Protein product: CASSPSRDTEAFF.

V usage is TRBV2 and J usage is TRBJ2-7; possibly TRBD1 or TRBD2 for D (9 bases each). The V gene's germline CDR1 is SNHLY and CDR2 FYNNEI. This CDR3 comprises 19 residues. Trimming removed 6 bases at V and 3 bases at J, with 30 bases between. The CDR3 is CASSTTSGQGGSGGYEQYF. CDR3 bases: TGTGCCAGCAGCACAACATCGGGACAGGGAGGTAGCGGGGGCTACGAGCAGTACTTC.

The V gene is TRBV2, the J gene TRBJ2-1; 8 nucleotides align to TRBD2. V shed 3 bases, J shed 4 bases, and the junction held 11 bases outside the gene matches. CDR1 is SNHLY, CDR2 FYNNEI, per germline. The CDR3 is 17 amino acids. The CDR3 loop is CASSENPLAGMYNEQFF. As DNA, the CDR3 is TGTGCCAGCAGTGAGAACCCTTTAGCGGGAATGTACAATGAGCAGTTCTTC.

The rearrangement uses TRBV5-6 and TRBJ2-1; 12 positions match TRBD2. The ends lost 4 bases at V and 8 bases at J; junction bases unmatched: 10. Germline-derived CDR1 and CDR2 are SGHDT and YYEEEE. This CDR3 is 16 amino acids long. The CDR3 DNA is TGTGCCAGCAGCCTCTGGACTAGCGGGATGGTCCATGAGCAGTTCTTC. It yields the protein CASSLWTSGMVHEQFF.